Listed below are T cell receptor beta chains from one sample, sequenced in a study of Ad26.COV2.S vaccination and SARS-CoV-2 variants. TCRdb keeps only in-frame clones here, not all; method: immunoSEQ multiplex PCR. The data show approximately 480,000 clones, with around nine tenths seen just once and over 10% held by the top ten. Sample: peripheral blood, taken in a trial of Ad26.COV2.S vaccine versus placebo. The receptor set was obtained from a person aged 18-65 years who received the Ad26.COV2.S COVID-19 vaccine or a placebo. Both conserved end residues are part of each CDR3. D genes are given only for firm matches. Size values are once, few and many counts, or a class for expanded clones, and some rows have none.

j_call cdr3_length d_call v_call clone_size cdr3_aa cdr3_nt
TRBJ1-5 13 TRBD1 TRBV6-2/TRBV6-3 - CASSDRVLIPQHF TGTGCCAGCAGCGACAGGGTCTTAATCCCCCAGCATTTT
TRBJ2-2 13 - TRBV30 - CAEGGLNTGELFF TGTGCCGAGGGGGGGCTGAACACCGGGGAGCTGTTTTTT
TRBJ2-7 14 - TRBV19 few CASSMDQGGYEQYF TGTGCCAGTAGTATGGATCAGGGCGGGTACGAGCAGTACTTC
TRBJ1-5 13 - TRBV6-5 few CASTGGADQPQHF TGTGCCAGCACCGGGGGCGCCGATCAGCCCCAGCATTTT
TRBJ2-3 17 - TRBV5-4 - CASSRPKAGVSTDTQYF TGTGCCAGCAGCCGACCGAAAGCAGGCGTTAGCACAGATACGCAGTATTTT
TRBJ1-3 13 - TRBV12-3/TRBV12-4 - CASSLTQASTGHF TGTGCCAGCAGTTTAACCCAGGCTTCCACGGGGCATTTT
TRBJ2-7 15 - TRBV11-2 - CASSLGVGRLYEQYF TGTGCCAGCAGCTTAGGGGTAGGGAGACTTTACGAGCAGTACTTC
TRBJ2-5 14 TRBD2 TRBV6-8 - CASTSTSGQETQYF TGTGCCAGCACCTCCACTAGCGGACAAGAGACCCAGTACTTC
TRBJ1-1 14 - TRBV19 - CASSIRGINTEAFF TGTGCCAGTAGTATCAGGGGCATAAACACTGAAGCTTTCTTT
TRBJ2-7 17 TRBD2 TRBV6-2/TRBV6-3 once CASSPTTGLAGTYEQYF TGTGCCAGCAGTCCCACAACGGGACTAGCGGGCACCTACGAGCAGTACTTC
TRBJ1-4 17 - TRBV7-8 - CASSARVTPATNEKLFF TGTGCCAGCAGCGCCCGCGTTACACCCGCAACTAATGAAAAACTGTTTTTT
TRBJ1-4 16 TRBD1 TRBV5-6 - CASSYSPGQSNEKLFF TGTGCCAGCAGCTACTCACCGGGACAGAGTAATGAAAAACTGTTTTTT
TRBJ2-7 14 - TRBV5-4 - CASSQTGYSYEQYF TGTGCCAGCAGCCAAACTGGGTACTCCTACGAGCAGTACTTC
TRBJ2-2 13 - TRBV16 - CASSLAEVGELFF TGTGCCAGCAGCCTTGCGGAGGTCGGGGAGCTGTTTTTT
TRBJ1-2 15 TRBD1 TRBV10-3 - CAISAAGTANYGYTF TGTGCCATCAGTGCTGCCGGGACAGCCAACTATGGCTACACCTTC
TRBJ2-1 16 - TRBV7-8 - CASSLQGITPKNEQFF TGTGCCAGCAGCTTACAGGGGATTACACCTAAGAATGAGCAGTTCTTC
TRBJ2-3 18 TRBD1 TRBV4-2 - CASSLTMPGQGDTDTQYF TGTGCCAGCAGCCTTACGATGCCGGGACAGGGAGACACAGATACGCAGTATTTT
TRBJ2-3 14 - TRBV6-4 - CASRDHPNVDTQYF TGTGCCAGCAGAGACCACCCCAACGTAGATACGCAGTATTTT
TRBJ2-2 16 TRBD2 TRBV11-2 - CASSLGTRGSTGELFF TGTGCCAGCAGCTTAGGGACTAGGGGTAGCACCGGGGAGCTGTTTTTT
TRBJ2-6 15 - TRBV7-3 - CASKLPSSGANVLTF TGTGCCAGCAAGCTGCCCAGCTCTGGGGCCAACGTCCTGACTTTC
TRBJ2-6 17 TRBD2 TRBV13 - CASSFGLAGVGANVLTF TGTGCCAGCAGCTTCGGACTAGCGGGAGTTGGGGCCAACGTCCTGACTTTC
TRBJ2-7 12 - TRBV5-1 - CASSLEGDEQYF TGCGCCAGCAGCTTGGAGGGGGACGAGCAGTACTTC
TRBJ1-2 17 - TRBV27 - CASSLDGFRRTNYGYTF TGTGCCAGCAGTTTGGACGGATTCCGACGTACTAACTATGGCTACACCTTC
TRBJ2-7 16 - TRBV6-2/TRBV6-3 - CASSYSKDSQPYEQYF TGTGCCAGCAGTTACTCGAAGGACAGCCAACCCTACGAGCAGTACTTC
TRBJ1-2 15 - TRBV7-2 - CASSLGLSGLYGYTF TGTGCCAGCAGCTTAGGCTTGAGCGGGCTGTATGGCTACACCTTC
TRBJ2-2 16 - TRBV24-1 - CATSEALAMRSGELFF TGTGCCACCAGTGAAGCTCTAGCGATGAGATCCGGGGAGCTGTTTTTT
TRBJ2-3 17 TRBD2 TRBV5-4 - CASSFPTSGTIPDTQYF TGTGCCAGCAGCTTCCCCACTAGCGGGACGATCCCAGATACGCAGTATTTT
TRBJ1-3 15 - TRBV13 - CASSSRLNRKNTIYF TGTGCCAGCAGCTCCCGATTAAACCGGAAGAACACCATATATTTT
TRBJ2-6 15 - TRBV18 - CASSPPRGGANVLTF TGTGCCAGCTCACCACCGAGAGGAGGGGCCAACGTCCTGACTTTC
TRBJ1-2 14 TRBD1 TRBV19 - CASSDRGRDYGYTF TGTGCCAGTAGCGACAGGGGAAGGGACTATGGCTACACCTTC
TRBJ2-3 13 - TRBV28 few CASSKLVTDTQYF TGTGCCAGCAGCAAACTAGTTACAGATACGCAGTATTTT
TRBJ2-7 13 - TRBV30 - CAWSKVGVYEQYF TGTGCCTGGAGTAAGGTGGGAGTCTACGAGCAGTACTTC
TRBJ2-7 13 - TRBV11-1 - CASSLVPFYEQYF TGTGCCAGCAGCTTAGTTCCTTTCTACGAGCAGTACTTC
TRBJ1-2 11 - TRBV29-1 - CSVQQGDGYTF TGCAGCGTTCAACAGGGTGACGGCTACACCTTC
TRBJ2-1 12 - TRBV28 once CASSRLGNEQFF TGTGCCAGCAGTCGTTTGGGCAATGAGCAGTTCTTC
TRBJ2-7 16 - TRBV27 - CASSLHFTDPSYEQYF TGTGCCAGCAGTTTACATTTTACTGATCCCTCCTACGAGCAGTACTTC
TRBJ2-4 12 - TRBV11-1 - CASSQTTDIQYF TGTGCCAGCAGCCAAACAACGGACATTCAGTACTTC
TRBJ1-6 16 - TRBV5-6 - CASSLTRGTDNSPLHF TGTGCCAGCAGCTTGACGAGGGGGACGGATAATTCACCCCTCCACTTT
TRBJ2-7 18 - TRBV4-2 - CASSQDPLGGRISYEQYF TGTGCCAGCAGCCAAGATCCCCTAGGAGGGAGGATCTCCTACGAGCAGTACTTC
TRBJ2-2 16 - TRBV5-1 - CASSLGAGTNTGELFF TGCGCCAGCAGCTTGGGCGCGGGGACTAACACCGGGGAGCTGTTTTTT